This paragraph covers one T cell receptor (beta chain) sequence. This clonotype occurred a few times. Its antigen has not been determined. No qualities accompany the bases; no much larger clone lies one base away. Trimming at the junction amounts to 0 bases on V and 4 bases on J, and the germline ends lie 4 bases apart. The CDR1 and CDR2 encoded by the germline V gene (reference sequence) are GTSNPN and SVGIG. Measured from the cysteine to the phenylalanine, the CDR3 is 11 residues long. Solely the CDR3 DNA is kept, with 33 bases framed from the first base. The data are from a study of T-cell memory formation after mild COVID-19 (dated by TCRdb to 2020 to 2022). A note on the overall study: TCR sequence clusters from the two donors were largely donor specific. In two donors, T-cell clones that expanded and contracted after mild COVID-19 were followed by sequencing TCRalpha and TCRbeta repertoires longitudinally. The cohort comprised two young, previously healthy adult volunteers, one female and one male. Points the paper makes about the study in general: Whether the second-wave clones peaking on day 37 were SARS-CoV-2 specific was not confirmed. Clones contracting from day 15 to 85 had balanced CD4/CD8 phenotypes, while a second wave expanding from day 15 to 37 was biased towards CD4+. Some responding clones were detected in pre-infection memory, which suggested that pre-existing cross-reactive memory T cells had joined the SARS-CoV-2 response. Contracting CD4+ clones were found mainly in CM and EM memory subsets, while CD8+ clones were enriched in EMRA. The study covered only two mild cases, and larger cohorts including severe cases with pre-infection samples were considered necessary.

Sequencing was performed on an Illumina NovaSeq 6000. TCRalpha and TCRbeta cDNA libraries were built by 5'RACE with constant-segment primers, adding sample barcodes and unique molecular identifiers. RNA was extracted from every sample with Trizol reagent. Library amplification was performed in two PCR steps, and a second sample barcode and Illumina TruSeq adapters were introduced in the second step. Sequencing of libraries was performed on an Illumina NovaSeq with 2 x 150 bp paired-end reads. The paper's data handling went like this. With migec v1.2.7, reads were demultiplexed and then collapsed into UMI-guided consensus sequences. With mixcr v2.1.11, UMI consensuses were aligned to TRA and TRB V and J templates and assembled into clonotypes. A clonotype was counted as expanded or contracted only if both edgeR and NoisET called the change significant, with noise models trained on biological replicates. edgeR calls used a false discovery rate-adjusted p below 0.01 and a log2 fold-change threshold of 1. PCA with hierarchical clustering of max-normalized trajectories of the 1000 most abundant clonotypes was used as exploratory dynamics analysis. Each responding clone was given a CD4 or CD8 phenotype based on the CD4+ and CD8+ repertoires, which had been sequenced separately. TCRdb's own reprocessing of the public reads used fastp at Q25 and MiXCR and kept productive beta chains. One record per CDR3 amino acid sequence lists the most common genes and DNA. These V and J calls derive from TCRdb rather than the authors' analysis. The sample records tens of thousands of distinct CDR3 sequences, around 15% of which are singletons. The ten biggest clones cover under 35% of the sample.

Ficoll-Paque density gradient centrifugation was the method used to isolate PBMCs. This receptor was taken from an adult woman who had mild COVID-19 (a few samples of this study predate the infection). The sample titles of this study are shuffled in the database, so cell type and time point are left out; the donor was told from shared clones. The chain is made from TRBV30 and TRBJ2-7; the D gene assignment is ambiguous. The sequenced material came from PBMCs or a T cell subset sorted from them (not recorded which). The CDR3 has the sequence CAWSVLYEQYF. The sequence in DNA is TGTGCCTGGAGTGTACTTTACGAGCAGTACTTC.